The clone carrying this T cell receptor (beta chain) was counted between two and nine times. The antigen remains undetermined. This entry belongs to a study of CD8 T cells in ankylosing spondylitis. For TCR beta, libraries came from quantitative 5'-RACE with molecular barcodes. MiXCR, run by TCRdb on the 5' RACE reads, gives a single entry per CDR3 protein. The sample holds approximately 150,000 distinct CDR3 sequences, around 32% seen once. The CDR3 runs 14 residues. V dropped 2 bases and J dropped 5 bases, with 11 bases sitting between them. Germline V gene sequence: CDR1 SGDLS, CDR2 YYNGEE. Study outcomes and limitations: Significantly higher representation of disease-linked clones was reported for matched ankylosing spondylitis synovial fluid. Reports of some motif variants in reactive arthritis synovial fluid and blood predate this one. Ankylosing spondylitis blood seemed to carry a telltale TCR beta motif made of fewer than 10 highly homologous variants.

The clonotype originates from a male donor with ankylosing spondylitis. The sequencing input was synovial fluid, either unsorted or a sorted T cell fraction (not recorded which). The J gene is TRBJ2-1, the V gene TRBV9; possible D gene TRBD2, 6 bases. Written as DNA, the CDR3 is TGTGCCAGCAGCGTCCAGGACTACCACAATGAGCAGTTCTTC. Its protein is CASSVQDYHNEQFF.